Listed below are T cell receptor beta chains from one sample, sequenced in a study of T cells in localized non-small cell lung cancer. The protocol was immunoSEQ multiplex PCR, while the TCRdb copy is restricted to in-frame clones and leaves out a portion. In the table there are some 27,000 clones, roughly 91% of which are singletons. Specimen: peripheral blood, collected before any cancer treatment. These receptors were collected from a female donor of 60 years or more with stage III squamous cell lung carcinoma. CDR3s include the opening cysteine and the closing phenylalanine or tryptophan. Each record gives: J gene, V gene, D gene, clone size, CDR3 DNA, CDR3 protein. D genes are given only for firm matches. Size tells how often a clone was seen (once, few, many) or the class of an expanded clone, and some rows leave it out.

TRBJ2-7	TRBV5-8	NA	NA	TGTGCCAGCAGCTCCAGCCGCTACGAGCAGTACTTC	CASSSSRYEQYF
TRBJ2-3	TRBV2	TRBD2	NA	TGTGCCAGCCGCGGGACTAGCGGGAGGGTCATGGATACGCAGTATTTT	CASRGTSGRVMDTQYF
TRBJ1-2	TRBV2	NA	NA	TGTGCCAGCAGTGAAGGGGTCCTGAACTATGGCTACACCTTC	CASSEGVLNYGYTF
TRBJ1-6	TRBV7-9	TRBD1	NA	TGTGCCAGCAGCCACCGGGACAGTAATTCACCCCTCCACTTT	CASSHRDSNSPLHF
TRBJ1-1	TRBV19	NA	NA	TGTGCCAGTAGCCAGGGATGGGACACTGAAGCTTTCTTT	CASSQGWDTEAFF
TRBJ1-4	TRBV5-1	NA	once	TGCGCCAGCAGCTTAAGTACAGGCCTTAATGAAAAACTGTTTTTT	CASSLSTGLNEKLFF
TRBJ1-5	TRBV19	NA	NA	TGTGCCAGTAGTATAGCCAGGCTTACGGCCCAGCATTTT	CASSIARLTAQHF
TRBJ1-2	TRBV6-5	NA	once	TGTGCCAGCAGTTACTCGGCGATGGAAGGCAACTATGGCTACACCTTC	CASSYSAMEGNYGYTF
TRBJ1-1	TRBV7-3	TRBD1	once	TGTGCCAGCAGCCGAGACCCGGGACAGGGCATTTTAATGAACACTGAAGCTTTCTTT	CASSRDPGQGILMNTEAFF
TRBJ1-5	TRBV28	NA	NA	TGTGCCAGCAGTTACTTTGGGCAGGGTGGAAGCAATCAGCCCCAGCATTTT	CASSYFGQGGSNQPQHF
TRBJ2-7	TRBV9	NA	NA	TGTGCCAGCAGCGTAGCTGGGGGAGGCCACTACGAGCAGTACTTC	CASSVAGGGHYEQYF
TRBJ2-7	TRBV5-6	TRBD1	NA	TGTGCCAGCAGCCGTGGGACAGTCTCCTACGAGCAGTACTTC	CASSRGTVSYEQYF
TRBJ2-5	TRBV29-1	NA	NA	TGCAGCGTTGGAGGGAAAGGCGAGACCCAGTACTTC	CSVGGKGETQYF
TRBJ2-7	TRBV15	TRBD1	NA	TGTGCCACCAGCAGGGACAGGGCCTCCTACGAGCAGTACTTC	CATSRDRASYEQYF
TRBJ2-5	TRBV7-9	NA	once	TGTGCCAGCAGCGCGAGGACGGCGGGGGAGACCCAGTACTTC	CASSARTAGETQYF
TRBJ1-2	TRBV25-1	NA	few	TGTGCCAGCAGTGAATTGGAGGGCGGAAACTATGGCTACACCTTC	CASSELEGGNYGYTF